The TCR beta chain under discussion was sequenced for a study of control samples from healthy donors and cancer patients. Sequenced by immunoSEQ multiplex PCR; TCRdb stores in-frame clones only, minus some. The table lists about 130,000 clones, approximately 90% of them singletons. The CDR3 loop spans 13 amino acids. The germline V and J ends were trimmed by 0 bases and 6 bases, with 8 bases remaining between them. Germline lookup yields CDR1 LNHDA and CDR2 SQIVND (reference sequence). The sample taken for sequencing was blood. This TCR was recovered from a man aged 18 to 29 in good health. V gene TRBV19 combines with J gene TRBJ1-1; D might be TRBD1 (6 bases). The CDR3 region is CASSIDRGPEAFF. CDR3 DNA sequence: TGTGCCAGTAGTATAGACAGGGGACCTGAAGCTTTCTTT.